This is a list of T cell receptor beta chains from one sample in a study of cytotoxic CD8 clonotypes in ibrutinib-treated CLL. Some clones are missing from TCRdb's copy, which holds only in-frame ones; the method was immunoSEQ multiplex PCR. The sample records hundreds of thousands of clones, about three quarters being singletons. This sample comprised PBMCs, obtained after 24 months of ibrutinib treatment. The receptors were gathered from a human donor with chronic lymphocytic leukemia. The CDR3 runs from the conserved cysteine through the conserved F or W. The D gene is left open where the match is weak. Some rows mark clone size as missing; the rest say once, few, many or name a class of expanded clone.

TRBD2	TRBV28	.	TRBJ2-5	CASSFNPGPASGKETQYF	TGTGCCAGCAGTTTCAACCCAGGCCCGGCTAGCGGAAAAGAGACCCAGTACTTC
.	TRBV4-1	once	TRBJ1-1	CASSQGGVEQAFF	TGCGCCAGCAGCCAAGGGGGGGTTGAGCAAGCTTTCTTT
TRBD2	TRBV4-2	.	TRBJ2-7	CASSQDASGEGRYEQYF	TGTGCCAGCAGCCAAGATGCCAGCGGGGAGGGCCGGTACGAGCAGTACTTC
.	TRBV29-1	few	TRBJ1-2	CSVRGLRGYTF	TGCAGCGTTCGGGGGCTCCGCGGCTACACCTTC
.	TRBV7-9	.	TRBJ2-1	CASSSLGGTYNEQFF	TGTGCCAGCAGCTCCCTGGGCGGAACCTACAATGAGCAGTTCTTC
TRBD2	TRBV4-3	.	TRBJ2-7	CASSQGVGGSTYEQYF	TGCGCCAGCAGCCAAGGGGTTGGCGGGAGTACCTACGAGCAGTACTTC
TRBD2	TRBV7-3	.	TRBJ2-3	CASSHPRGAGGVDTQYF	TGTGCCAGCAGCCACCCAAGGGGGGCGGGAGGAGTAGATACGCAGTATTTT
TRBD2	TRBV7-9	.	TRBJ2-7	CASQLAGESYEQYF	TGTGCCAGCCAACTAGCGGGAGAGTCCTACGAGCAGTACTTC
TRBD1	TRBV9	.	TRBJ2-7	CASSPRSWDRGYEQYF	TGTGCCAGCAGCCCCCGCTCATGGGACAGAGGCTACGAGCAGTACTTC
.	TRBV28	.	TRBJ1-2	CASRAGPKFYGYTF	TGTGCCAGTCGAGCGGGACCAAAATTCTATGGCTACACCTTC
.	TRBV28	few	TRBJ1-2	CASSLGQTNYGYTF	TGTGCCAGCAGTCTCGGACAGACCAACTATGGCTACACCTTC
TRBD2	TRBV4-1	.	TRBJ2-1	CASSTGLAGETANNEQFF	TGCGCCAGCAGCACGGGACTAGCGGGAGAAACCGCCAACAATGAGCAGTTCTTC
TRBD1	TRBV7-8	.	TRBJ1-5	CASSSKPRTGWDRNQPQHF	TGTGCCAGCAGCTCAAAACCCCGGACAGGGTGGGACAGGAATCAGCCCCAGCATTTT
.	TRBV7-9	.	TRBJ2-5	CASSLEVIRETQYF	TGTGCCAGCAGCTTGGAAGTTATTAGAGAGACCCAGTACTTC
.	TRBV6-4	medium-sized	TRBJ2-1	CASSDSVEGKEQFF	TGTGCCAGCAGTGACTCTGTGGAGGGCAAAGAGCAGTTCTTC
TRBD2	TRBV25-1	.	TRBJ2-3	CASSVLAGVGTDTQYF	TGTGCCAGCAGTGTGCTAGCGGGAGTCGGGACAGATACGCAGTATTTT
TRBD2	TRBV2	once	TRBJ2-3	CASSVEGGRPDTQYF	TGTGCCAGCAGTGTCGAGGGCGGGAGGCCAGATACGCAGTATTTT
.	TRBV7-2	.	TRBJ1-2	CASSLGGQNGYTF	TGTGCCAGCAGCCTGGGGGGGCAGAATGGCTACACCTTC
.	TRBV6-5	.	TRBJ1-1	CASSYSFRDTEAFF	TGTGCCAGCAGTTACTCGTTCCGTGACACTGAAGCTTTCTTT
TRBD2	TRBV7-2	.	TRBJ2-5	CASSSLAGLETQYF	TGTGCCAGCAGCTCACTAGCGGGACTAGAGACCCAGTACTTC
TRBD1	TRBV27	.	TRBJ1-2	CASSPDRAGYTF	TGTGCCAGCAGTCCGGACAGGGCTGGCTACACCTTC
.	TRBV27	.	TRBJ2-1	CASSSYPGRGSEQFF	TGTGCCAGCAGCTCCTACCCCGGTAGGGGTAGTGAGCAGTTCTTC
.	TRBV27	.	TRBJ2-2	CATKQDGTGELFF	TGTGCTACTAAACAGGACGGAACCGGGGAGCTGTTTTTT
TRBD2	TRBV7-2	few	TRBJ2-1	CASSYTSGANNEQFF	TGTGCCAGCAGTTACACTAGCGGAGCTAACAATGAGCAGTTCTTC
.	TRBV30	few	TRBJ2-7	CAWSPGDYEQYF	TGTGCCTGGAGTCCAGGAGACTACGAGCAGTACTTC
.	TRBV5-1	.	TRBJ2-5	CASSLGSLVGAIETQYF	TGCGCCAGCAGCTTGGGCTCTCTGGTGGGCGCCATAGAGACCCAGTACTTC
.	TRBV20-1	once	TRBJ2-7	CSVADGYEQYF	TGCAGTGTTGCGGATGGGTACGAGCAGTACTTC
TRBD2	TRBV30	.	TRBJ2-3	CAWSPNGGGPSDTQYF	TGTGCCTGGAGCCCAAATGGGGGAGGGCCCTCAGATACGCAGTATTTT
TRBD2	TRBV7-2	.	TRBJ2-2	CASSQSLAAGELFF	TGTGCCAGCAGCCAGAGTCTAGCGGCCGGGGAGCTGTTTTTT
.	TRBV11-3	few	TRBJ1-2	CASSLEIYGYTF	TGTGCCAGCAGCTTAGAAATCTATGGCTACACCTTC
.	TRBV2	few	TRBJ2-6	CASSETGANVLTF	TGTGCCAGCAGTGAAACTGGGGCCAACGTCCTGACTTTC
TRBD2	TRBV5-6	once	TRBJ2-1	CASSYRAGGRNEQFF	TGTGCCAGCAGTTACCGGGCGGGAGGTAGGAATGAGCAGTTCTTC
.	TRBV25-1	.	TRBJ1-5	CASSGRVLGQPQHF	TGTGCCAGCAGTGGCAGGGTCTTGGGCCAGCCCCAGCATTTT
.	TRBV2	few	TRBJ2-5	CASGQQETQYF	TGTGCCAGCGGACAGCAAGAGACCCAGTACTTC
TRBD2	TRBV30	.	TRBJ2-3	CAWSGRENTDTQYF	TGTGCCTGGAGTGGGCGGGAGAACACAGATACGCAGTATTTT
TRBD1	TRBV7-9	.	TRBJ2-1	CASSRGQGAREQFF	TGTGCCAGCAGCCGAGGACAGGGGGCCAGGGAGCAGTTCTTC
.	TRBV27	.	TRBJ2-7	CASSFVGTESYEQYF	TGTGCCAGCAGCTTCGTCGGGACGGAATCCTACGAGCAGTACTTC
.	TRBV7-9	few	TRBJ1-2	CASSLEVGFGYTF	TGTGCCAGCAGCCTGGAGGTAGGGTTTGGCTACACCTTC
TRBD1	TRBV7-9	.	TRBJ1-3	CASSLLGQGSSGNTIYF	TGTGCCAGCAGCCTCCTGGGACAGGGATCATCTGGAAACACCATATATTTT
.	TRBV4-1	.	TRBJ1-3	CASSQDTELGGNTIYF	TGCGCCAGCAGCCAAGATACGGAGCTAGGTGGAAACACCATATATTTT
TRBD2	TRBV29-1	.	TRBJ2-5	CSGTSGSLYETQYF	TGCAGCGGCACTAGCGGGAGTCTTTATGAGACCCAGTACTTC
.	TRBV27	.	TRBJ1-3	CASSLRFTGNTIYF	TGTGCCAGCAGTTTGAGGTTCACTGGAAACACCATATATTTT
.	TRBV11-1	.	TRBJ2-3	CASSLALMTDTQYF	TGTGCCAGCAGCTTAGCATTGATGACAGATACGCAGTATTTT
TRBD1	TRBV6-1	.	TRBJ2-5	CASSRDRDTQYF	TGTGCCAGCAGTAGGGACAGGGACACCCAGTACTTC
.	TRBV25-1	.	TRBJ1-4	CASRGGEKLFF	TGTGCCAGCAGAGGTGGTGAAAAACTGTTTTTT
.	TRBV9	.	TRBJ2-1	CASSPSSGSHNEQFF	TGTGCCAGCAGCCCATCCTCGGGAAGCCACAATGAGCAGTTCTTC
TRBD1	TRBV7-3	few	TRBJ2-1	CASSLTQGPLNEQFF	TGTGCCAGCAGCTTAACACAGGGGCCCCTCAATGAGCAGTTCTTC
.	TRBV2	.	TRBJ1-4	CASSVETRAEKLFF	TGTGCCAGCAGTGTGGAGACACGCGCTGAAAAACTGTTTTTT
TRBD1	TRBV11-2	.	TRBJ2-2	CASSWDSYTGELFF	TGTGCCAGCAGCTGGGACAGCTATACCGGGGAGCTGTTTTTT
TRBD2	TRBV7-9	.	TRBJ2-5	CASSLVVWASGNGETQYF	TGTGCCAGCAGCTTGGTCGTTTGGGCTAGCGGGAACGGGGAGACCCAGTACTTC
.	TRBV6-6	.	TRBJ2-3	CASSYSTAPPDTQYF	TGTGCCAGCAGTTACTCGACAGCCCCCCCAGATACGCAGTATTTT
.	TRBV29-1	.	TRBJ2-1	CSGRTSWGTGEQFF	TGCAGCGGGAGGACCTCCTGGGGGACGGGTGAGCAGTTCTTC
TRBD1	TRBV27	.	TRBJ2-5	CASSSQGAQETQYF	TGTGCCAGCAGTTCTCAGGGGGCCCAAGAGACCCAGTACTTC
.	TRBV7-2	few	TRBJ1-5	CASSLTRDQPQHF	TGTGCCAGCAGCTTAACCAGGGATCAGCCCCAGCATTTT